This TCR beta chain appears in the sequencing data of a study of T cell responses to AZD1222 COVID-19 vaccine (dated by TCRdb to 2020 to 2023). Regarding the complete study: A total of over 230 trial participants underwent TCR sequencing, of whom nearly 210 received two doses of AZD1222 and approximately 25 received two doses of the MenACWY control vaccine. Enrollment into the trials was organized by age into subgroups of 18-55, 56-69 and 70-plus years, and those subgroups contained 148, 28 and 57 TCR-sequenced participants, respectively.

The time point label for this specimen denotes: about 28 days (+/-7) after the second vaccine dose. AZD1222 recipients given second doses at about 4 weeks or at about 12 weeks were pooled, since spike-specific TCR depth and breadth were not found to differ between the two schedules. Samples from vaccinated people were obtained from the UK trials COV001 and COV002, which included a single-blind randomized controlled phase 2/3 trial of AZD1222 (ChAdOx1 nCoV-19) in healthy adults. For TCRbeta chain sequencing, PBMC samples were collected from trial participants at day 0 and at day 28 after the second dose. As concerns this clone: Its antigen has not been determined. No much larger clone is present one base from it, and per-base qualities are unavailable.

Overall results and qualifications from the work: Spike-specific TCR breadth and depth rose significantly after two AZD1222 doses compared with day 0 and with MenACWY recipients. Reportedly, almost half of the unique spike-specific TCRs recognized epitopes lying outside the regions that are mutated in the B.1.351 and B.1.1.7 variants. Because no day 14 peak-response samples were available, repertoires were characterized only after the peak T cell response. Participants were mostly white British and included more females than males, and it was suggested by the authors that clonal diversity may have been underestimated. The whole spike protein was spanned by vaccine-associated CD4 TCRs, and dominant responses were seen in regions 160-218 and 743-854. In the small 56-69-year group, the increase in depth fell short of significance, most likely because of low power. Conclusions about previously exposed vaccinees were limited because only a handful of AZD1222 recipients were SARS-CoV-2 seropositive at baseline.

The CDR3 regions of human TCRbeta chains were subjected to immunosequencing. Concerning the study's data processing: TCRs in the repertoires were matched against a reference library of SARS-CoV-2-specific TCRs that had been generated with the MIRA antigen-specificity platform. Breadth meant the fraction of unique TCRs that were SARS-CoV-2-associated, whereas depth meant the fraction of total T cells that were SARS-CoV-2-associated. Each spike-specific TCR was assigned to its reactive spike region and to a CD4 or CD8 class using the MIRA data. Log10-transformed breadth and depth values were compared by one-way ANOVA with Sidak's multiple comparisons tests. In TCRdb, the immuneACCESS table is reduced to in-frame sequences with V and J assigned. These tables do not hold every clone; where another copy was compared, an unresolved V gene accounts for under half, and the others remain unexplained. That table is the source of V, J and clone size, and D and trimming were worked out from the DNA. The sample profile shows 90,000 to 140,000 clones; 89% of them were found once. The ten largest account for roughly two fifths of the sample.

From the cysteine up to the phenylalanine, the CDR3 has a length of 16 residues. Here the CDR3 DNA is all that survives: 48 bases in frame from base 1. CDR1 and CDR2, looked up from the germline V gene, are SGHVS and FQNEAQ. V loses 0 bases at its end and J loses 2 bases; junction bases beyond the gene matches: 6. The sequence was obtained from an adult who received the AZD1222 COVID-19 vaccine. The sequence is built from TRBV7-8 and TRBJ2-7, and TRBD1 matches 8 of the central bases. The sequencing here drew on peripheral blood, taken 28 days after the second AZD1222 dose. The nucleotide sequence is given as TGTGCCAGCAGCTTAGCGGATGTGACAGGGGCCTACGAGCAGTACTTC. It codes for CASSLADVTGAYEQYF.